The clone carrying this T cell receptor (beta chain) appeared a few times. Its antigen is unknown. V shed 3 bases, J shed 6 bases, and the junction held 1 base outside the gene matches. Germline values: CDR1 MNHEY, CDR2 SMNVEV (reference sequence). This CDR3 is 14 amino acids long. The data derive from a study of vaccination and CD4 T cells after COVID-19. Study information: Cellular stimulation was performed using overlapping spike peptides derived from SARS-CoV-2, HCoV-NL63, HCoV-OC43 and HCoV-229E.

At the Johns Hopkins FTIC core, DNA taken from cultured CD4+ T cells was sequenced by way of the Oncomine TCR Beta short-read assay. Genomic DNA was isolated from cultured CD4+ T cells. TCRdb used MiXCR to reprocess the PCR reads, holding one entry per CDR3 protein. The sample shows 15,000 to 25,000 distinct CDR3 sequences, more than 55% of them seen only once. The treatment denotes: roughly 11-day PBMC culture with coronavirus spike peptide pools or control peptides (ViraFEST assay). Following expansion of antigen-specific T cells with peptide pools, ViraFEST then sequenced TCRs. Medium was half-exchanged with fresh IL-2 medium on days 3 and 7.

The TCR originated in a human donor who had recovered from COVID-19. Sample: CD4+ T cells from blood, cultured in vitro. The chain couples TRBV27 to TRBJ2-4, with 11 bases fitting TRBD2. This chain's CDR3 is CASSFLAGGNIQYF. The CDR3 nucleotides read TGTGCCAGCAGTTTTCTAGCGGGGGGAAACATTCAGTACTTC.